This T cell receptor (beta chain) was retrieved from a study of naive and memory T cell subsets. Ligated cDNA underwent four rounds of PCR with nested alpha and beta constant region primers and SP2. TCRdb re-called the 5' RACE reads with MiXCR, one entry per CDR3 protein. This sample carries 55,000 to 65,000 distinct CDR3 sequences, 7% to 8% of them seen once, and the ten largest clones take 15% to 20%. At least ten counts were recorded for this clonotype. This CDR3 contains 14 residues. V gave up 3 bases and J gave up 6 bases, with 12 bases separating them. The germline V gene encodes CDR1 SGDLS and CDR2 YYNGEE. The library had UMIs added by 3' ligation of an oligonucleotide to TCR cDNA. Unsorted total RNA, roughly 1 to 1000 ng, was DNase treated before reverse transcription.

V is TRBV9 and J is TRBJ2-2, with a weak D call TRBD2 (5 bases). The receptor's source is a female donor in good health. CDR3 in amino acids: CASSGGFGAGELFF. The CDR3 DNA reads as TGTGCCAGCAGCGGCGGGTTTGGCGCCGGGGAGCTGTTTTTT. Combining the CDR3 with reference TRBV9 and TRBJ2-2 gives the whole variable domain DSGVTQTPKHLITATGQRVTLRCSPRSGDLSVYWYQQSLDQGLQFLIQYYNGEERAKGNILERFSAQQFPDLHSELNLSSLELGDSALYFCASSGGFGAGELFFGEGSRLTVL.